Listed below are T cell receptor beta chains from one sample, sequenced in a study of cytomegalovirus exposure and HLA in healthy donors. The repertoire was sequenced with immunoSEQ multiplex PCR; TCRdb's copy has only in-frame clones and lacks some. The repertoire consists of about 130,000 clones, with around 77% occurring once and the leading ten covering 3.5% to 5%. Specimen: PBMCs. All receptors derive from a male donor in good health and CMV-seropositive. CDR3s include the opening cysteine and the closing phenylalanine or tryptophan. The D gene is left open where the match is weak. Clone size is not always given. Where it is, it says once, few, many or a class for expanded clones.

J gene | clone size | V gene | D gene | CDR3 protein | CDR3 DNA
TRBJ2-2 | NA | TRBV9 | NA | CASSKGGAGELFF | TGTGCCAGCAGTAAAGGGGGGGCCGGGGAGCTGTTTTTT
TRBJ2-5 | once | TRBV7-9 | NA | CASSLFGGGGQETQYF | TGTGCCAGCAGCTTATTTGGAGGGGGCGGACAAGAGACCCAGTACTTC
TRBJ1-5 | NA | TRBV2 | NA | CASSEGAGRGPQHF | TGTGCCAGCAGTGAAGGTGCGGGGAGGGGGCCCCAGCATTTT
TRBJ2-7 | NA | TRBV19 | NA | CASSISIMSLEQYF | TGTGCCAGTAGTATTTCTATCATGTCCCTTGAGCAGTACTTC
TRBJ1-1 | NA | TRBV4-2 | NA | CASSQGSGMNTEAFF | TGTGCCAGCAGCCAAGGTTCCGGGATGAACACTGAAGCTTTCTTT
TRBJ1-4 | NA | TRBV30 | TRBD1 | CAWSPGTANEKLFF | TGTGCCTGGAGTCCCGGGACAGCTAATGAAAAACTGTTTTTT
TRBJ2-1 | NA | TRBV2 | TRBD2 | CASSDYGGRGEQFF | TGTGCCAGCAGTGATTATGGCGGGAGAGGTGAGCAGTTCTTC
TRBJ1-2 | NA | TRBV6-1 | NA | CASSLQATYGYTF | TGTGCCAGCAGCTTACAGGCGACCTATGGCTACACCTTC
TRBJ2-1 | NA | TRBV11-2 | NA | CASSLDRVNEQFF | TGTGCCAGCAGCTTAGACAGGGTCAATGAGCAGTTCTTC
TRBJ2-1 | NA | TRBV7-2 | TRBD2 | CASSLLLAGFYNEQFF | TGTGCCAGCAGCTTACTTCTAGCGGGATTCTACAATGAGCAGTTCTTC
TRBJ2-2 | NA | TRBV5-1 | TRBD1 | CASSLRTGNTGELFF | TGCGCCAGCAGCCTACGGACAGGGAACACCGGGGAGCTGTTTTTT
TRBJ2-7 | NA | TRBV28 | TRBD2 | CATTGSGLYTYEQYF | TGTGCCACCACCGGATCGGGACTATATACCTACGAGCAGTACTTC
TRBJ2-7 | NA | TRBV5-1 | TRBD2 | CASSSTTSGSSYEQYF | TGCGCCAGCAGCAGTACAACTAGCGGCTCCTCCTACGAGCAGTACTTC
TRBJ1-2 | NA | TRBV20-1 | TRBD1 | CSAGDSAGYTF | TGCAGTGCGGGGGACAGTGCTGGCTACACCTTC
TRBJ1-1 | NA | TRBV7-3 | TRBD1 | CASSPGTGSLAFF | TGTGCCAGCAGTCCCGGGACAGGGTCCCTTGCTTTCTTT
TRBJ2-5 | NA | TRBV7-2 | NA | CASSLEGRGEKTQYF | TGTGCCAGCAGCTTAGAGGGGCGGGGCGAGAAGACCCAGTACTTC
TRBJ2-7 | NA | TRBV5-6 | NA | CASSPAPRQKPYEQYF | TGTGCCAGCAGCCCAGCGCCACGACAGAAACCCTACGAGCAGTACTTC
TRBJ1-6 | NA | TRBV30 | TRBD1 | CAWSRLRQGIYNSPLHF | TGTGCCTGGAGTCGCCTGAGACAGGGTATTTACAATTCACCCCTCCACTTT
TRBJ2-1 | NA | TRBV6-6 | TRBD2 | CASRSGTSGREQFF | TGTGCCAGCAGGTCCGGGACTAGCGGGAGGGAGCAGTTCTTC
TRBJ2-1 | NA | TRBV5-1 | TRBD2 | CASSLDGTSAVYNEQFF | TGCGCCAGCAGCTTAGATGGGACTAGCGCCGTCTACAATGAGCAGTTCTTC
TRBJ1-2 | NA | TRBV7-9 | NA | CASKSPKEPGWGYGYTF | TGTGCCAGCAAATCCCCCAAAGAACCAGGGTGGGGCTATGGCTACACCTTC
TRBJ1-2 | NA | TRBV28 | TRBD1 | CASRHSSGGWGYTF | TGTGCCAGCAGGCACTCCTCAGGGGGCTGGGGCTACACCTTC
TRBJ2-2 | NA | TRBV15 | TRBD2 | CATSRGGLAGVTGELFF | TGTGCCACCAGCAGAGGGGGACTAGCGGGGGTCACCGGGGAGCTGTTTTTT
TRBJ1-1 | NA | TRBV28 | NA | CASTTYGTEAFF | TGTGCCAGCACCACATATGGCACTGAAGCTTTCTTT
TRBJ2-7 | NA | TRBV4-2 | TRBD1 | CASSQTGGYEQYF | TGTGCCAGCAGCCAAACAGGGGGCTACGAGCAGTACTTC
TRBJ1-3 | NA | TRBV11-2 | NA | CASRDPGAGNTIYF | TGTGCCAGCAGAGACCCAGGGGCTGGAAACACCATATATTTT
TRBJ1-4 | NA | TRBV9 | TRBD1 | CASSVGTALNEKLFF | TGTGCCAGCAGCGTCGGGACAGCTCTAAATGAAAAACTGTTTTTT
TRBJ1-5 | many | TRBV2 | NA | CASSVWSHQPQHF | TGTGCCAGCAGTGTTTGGAGCCACCAGCCCCAGCATTTT
TRBJ2-7 | NA | TRBV5-1 | NA | CASSLVRAGLEEQYF | TGCGCCAGCAGCTTGGTTCGTGCGGGGCTGGAGGAGCAGTACTTC
TRBJ1-5 | NA | TRBV28 | TRBD1 | CAIQGLTDSNQPQHF | TGTGCCATACAGGGGTTAACCGATAGCAATCAGCCCCAGCATTTT
TRBJ2-3 | NA | TRBV19 | NA | CASSISGLGDTQYF | TGTGCCAGTAGTATTAGCGGCTTGGGAGATACGCAGTATTTT
TRBJ2-3 | NA | TRBV21-1 | NA | CASIKRTSGRTSTDTQYF | TGTGCCAGCATCAAAAGGACTAGCGGGAGAACTAGCACAGATACGCAGTATTTT
TRBJ2-7 | NA | TRBV5-1 | TRBD2 | CASSLISGGSYEQYF | TGCGCCAGCAGCTTGATTAGCGGGGGATCCTACGAGCAGTACTTC
TRBJ1-2 | NA | TRBV5-8 | NA | CASSFPDYGYTF | TGTGCCAGCAGCTTTCCAGACTATGGCTACACCTTC
TRBJ2-2 | NA | TRBV7-9 | NA | CSSSLDGTGELFF | TGTTCCAGCAGCTTAGACGGGACCGGGGAGCTGTTTTTT
TRBJ2-3 | NA | TRBV5-1 | NA | CASSFGLTPPDTQYF | TGCGCCAGCAGCTTTGGACTAACCCCCCCAGATACGCAGTATTTT
TRBJ2-3 | NA | TRBV29-1 | NA | CGAVTDTQYF | TGCGGAGCGGTCACAGATACGCAGTATTTT
TRBJ1-2 | NA | TRBV7-2 | TRBD1 | CASSLGQGGGGYTF | TGTGCCAGCAGCTTAGGACAGGGTGGTGGAGGCTACACCTTC
TRBJ1-1 | NA | TRBV11-2 | NA | CASSLGTLNTEAFF | TGTGCCAGCAGCTTAGGGACACTGAACACTGAAGCTTTCTTT
TRBJ1-1 | NA | TRBV6-1 | NA | CASSKAGRLNTEAFF | TGTGCCAGCAGTAAAGCTGGCAGGCTCAACACTGAAGCTTTCTTT
TRBJ1-2 | NA | TRBV5-6 | NA | CASSLNPVGHRDGYTF | TGTGCCAGCAGCCTGAATCCCGTAGGACATAGGGATGGCTACACCTTC